This T cell receptor (beta chain) is drawn from a study of chemoradiotherapy in HPV16-positive cancers. Study conclusions and caveats: Candidate HPV-specific clones and E7-related TCR motifs grew in tumor during treatment. Better recurrence-free survival went with HPV-responsive T-cell expansion in HPV16-positive patients.

Profiled with immunoSEQ multiplex PCR; TCRdb holds only in-frame clones, not every one. Counted here are over 1,200 clones, about four fifths occurring once; the ten biggest clones make up 6.2%. Germline trimming cut 7 bases from V and 7 bases from J; bases unmatched to any gene: 12. CDR1 is MNHEY and CDR2 is SVGAGI in the germline V gene. The CDR3 sequence is 14 residues long. To note about this clone: Its specificity is not known.

This receptor was obtained from a human donor with HPV-associated anogenital cancer. The sample consisted of tumor tissue, taken from a patient who underwent chemoradiotherapy. The rearrangement uses TRBV6-5 and TRBJ1-2, with 7 bases fitting TRBD1. CDR3 DNA sequence: TGTGCCAGCAACAGGCAGGGGGGGAATGGTGGCTACACCTTC. This translates into CASNRQGGNGGYTF.